This TCR beta chain comes out of a study of cytomegalovirus exposure and HLA in healthy donors. Primers included in the PCR were 60 Vbeta and 13 Jbeta primers. Measured with immunoSEQ multiplex PCR; TCRdb has only the in-frame clones, and not every one. The sample consists of approximately 130,000 clones, roughly 80% of them appearing once. Per germline, CDR1 MNHNY and CDR2 SVGAGI (reference sequence). The V end lost 5 bases, the J end lost 4 bases, and 14 bases lay between the germline ends. The CDR3 sequence is 14 residues long. The chain links TRBV6-6 to TRBJ1-1; D might be TRBD1 (5 bases). Sequencing was performed on PBMCs. This TCR was sampled from a man between 18 and 35 years old in good health and CMV-seronegative. Here the CDR3 reads CASSAKQAGTEAFF. The CDR3 DNA sequence: TGTGCCAGCAGTGCCAAACAGGCCGGCACTGAAGCTTTCTTT.